These T cell receptor beta chains were read from a single sample in a study of T cells in Graves' hyperthyroidism and ophthalmopathy. TCRdb called the multiplex PCR reads again in MiXCR, with one record for every CDR3 protein. This sample has a few hundred thousand distinct CDR3 sequences, with about half found just once. Sequenced material: peripheral blood or thyroid tissue (not recorded which). Source of these receptors: a woman aged 18-35 years with Graves' hyperthyroidism. The CDR3 runs from the conserved cysteine through the conserved F or W. D genes are given only for firm matches. Part of the rows lack a size; the others show once, few, many or a class for expanded clones.

clone size	CDR3 length	V gene	J gene	D gene	CDR3 DNA	CDR3 protein
-	14	TRBV10-3	TRBJ1-5	-	TGTGCCAGCAAAGACGCCCTTGGCAATCGGCCCCAGCATTTT	CASKDALGNRPQHF
many	16	TRBV5-1	TRBJ1-6	-	TGCGCCAGCAGCCACGGACAGAAGACCTATAATTCACCCCTCCACTTT	CASSHGQKTYNSPLHF
many	15	TRBV19	TRBJ1-1	-	TGTGCCAGTAGTATAGATCCGGGGTTGGGGACTGAAGCTTTCTTT	CASSIDPGLGTEAFF
many	14	TRBV20-1	TRBJ1-2	TRBD1	TGCAGTGCTGGAGACAGGGGGCGATTCTATGGCTACACCTTC	CSAGDRGRFYGYTF
-	16	TRBV6-6	TRBJ2-2	TRBD2	TGTGCCAGCACCCTCAATGCGGGAGGCCTCACCGGGGAGCTGTTTTTT	CASTLNAGGLTGELFF
-	17	TRBV5-1	TRBJ2-6	-	TGCGCCAGCAGCATGCGAACGACGGGTCTGGGGGCCAACGTCCTGACTTTC	CASSMRTTGLGANVLTF
-	11	TRBV7-2	TRBJ2-1	-	TGTGCCAGCAGCCCGGGGTCTGAGCAGTTCTTC	CASSPGSEQFF
few	17	TRBV27	TRBJ1-2	-	TGTGCCAGCAGTTTATCTAATGTCGGGGCAGGCACGTATGGCTACACCTTC	CASSLSNVGAGTYGYTF
-	13	TRBV10-3	TRBJ1-2	-	TGTGCCATCATGAGGAGGGGCTTTCTGGGAAACACCTTC	CAIMRRGFLGNTF
many	14	TRBV5-5	TRBJ2-5	-	TGTGCCAGCACTAAACAGACAGAACAAGAGACCCAGTACTTC	CASTKQTEQETQYF
-	14	TRBV20-1	TRBJ1-4	TRBD1	TGCAGTGCCCCAGGGGGGGCAACTAATGAAAAACTGTTTTTT	CSAPGGATNEKLFF
-	13	TRBV20-1	TRBJ2-5	-	TGCAGTGCCCCCTCGCAGTTTCTGGAGACCCAGTACTTC	CSAPSQFLETQYF
many	13	TRBV5-5	TRBJ2-7	-	TGTGCCAGCAGCTCCTCCTTTGGTGACGAGCAGTACTTC	CASSSSFGDEQYF
-	15	TRBV29-1	TRBJ2-6	TRBD1	TGCAGCGTTGGGGGACAGCAGTCTGGGGCCAACGTCCTGACTTTC	CSVGGQQSGANVLTF
many	14	TRBV29-1	TRBJ2-7	-	TGCAGCGTTGAAGATGCACCGAGTAACAACGAGCAGTACTTC	CSVEDAPSNNEQYF
-	12	TRBV29-1	TRBJ1-2	-	TGCAGCTTAGGGGTGGGGGCGAGGGGCTACACCTTC	CSLGVGARGYTF
many	15	TRBV7-6	TRBJ1-3	-	TGTGCCAGCAGCAGCCGGGACAAGGGAGGAAACACCATATATTTT	CASSSRDKGGNTIYF
-	9	TRBV20-1	TRBJ1-1	-	TGCAGTGCTAGTGCAGGGGCTTTCTTT	CSASAGAFF
many	17	TRBV19	TRBJ2-2	TRBD1	TGTGCCAGTAGCGGACAGGGGACGTGGTATAACACCGGGGAGCTGTTTTTT	CASSGQGTWYNTGELFF
many	15	TRBV9	TRBJ2-7	-	TGTGCCAGCAGCGTGAGGGGGGTTGTATCGTACGAGCAGTACTTC	CASSVRGVVSYEQYF
-	13	TRBV7-8	TRBJ2-7	-	TGTGCCAGCAGCTTATCTGATTTCCGCGAGCAGTACTTC	CASSLSDFREQYF
many	14	TRBV7-6	TRBJ2-7	TRBD1	TGTGCCAGCAGCGCCCGGGACAGGGGTTCCGAGCAGTACTTC	CASSARDRGSEQYF
-	12	TRBV29-1	TRBJ2-5	-	TGCAGCACCCAGTTTGAATCTAAGACCCAGTACTTC	CSTQFESKTQYF
-	14	TRBV20-1	TRBJ2-2	-	TGCAGTGCTAGTAACGAACCAGTGGCCGGGGAGCTGCTTTTT	CSASNEPVAGELLF
many	13	TRBV29-1	TRBJ1-1	TRBD1	TGCAGCGTTCGCCGGGACAGGGCTACTGAAGCTTTCTTT	CSVRRDRATEAFF
-	13	TRBV29-1	TRBJ2-5	-	TGCAGCGTGAGGGGGCGGCTGGGGGGGACCCAGTACTTC	CSVRGRLGGTQYF
-	13	TRBV29-1	TRBJ1-1	TRBD1	TGCAGCGCCATGAAGGACAGGGGAACTGAAGCTTTCTTT	CSAMKDRGTEAFF
-	13	TRBV29-1	TRBJ1-1	-	TGCAGCGCCATCGGGCAGGGAATCACTGAAGCTTTCTTT	CSAIGQGITEAFF
-	12	TRBV6-6	TRBJ2-7	-	TGTGCCAGCACCAGGGACGACAGCGAGCAGTACTTC	CASTRDDSEQYF
-	18	TRBV4-1	TRBJ2-2	TRBD1	TGCGCCAGCAGCCACCCCAGACAGGGACGCTTGAACACCGGGGAGCTGTTTTTT	CASSHPRQGRLNTGELFF
-	19	TRBV7-8	TRBJ2-2	-	TGTGCCAGCAGCTTGGGCAGTGAATGGTGGGTTGTGAACACCGGGGAGCTGTTTTTT	CASSLGSEWWVVNTGELFF
few	17	TRBV4-2	TRBJ2-6	TRBD1	TGTGCCAGCTTACCGGCAGGGGGATACTCTGGGGCCAACGTCCTGACTTTC	CASLPAGGYSGANVLTF
-	16	TRBV7-2	TRBJ2-1	-	TGTGCCAGCAGCTTAGTCGGCGGACAAACCTACAATGAGCAGTTCTTC	CASSLVGGQTYNEQFF
-	13	TRBV30	TRBJ1-3	TRBD1	TGTGCCTGGAGTGGGACAGGGAAGGACACCATATATTTT	CAWSGTGKDTIYF
-	15	TRBV6-6	TRBJ1-2	TRBD1	TGTGCCAGCAGTTACCGGACAGGGGGCGGATATGGCTACACCTTC	CASSYRTGGGYGYTF
-	13	TRBV15	TRBJ2-7	TRBD2	TGTGCCTCGGGGACTAGCGTCTCCTACGAGCAGTACTTC	CASGTSVSYEQYF
many	13	TRBV27	TRBJ1-2	-	TGTGCCAGCAGCTTAGGAGGAGGGTATGGCTACACCTTC	CASSLGGGYGYTF
-	15	TRBV2	TRBJ1-2	TRBD1	TGTGCCAGCAGTGAGACTAGCGGGACAGACTATGGCTACACCTTC	CASSETSGTDYGYTF
-	18	TRBV25-1	TRBJ2-7	-	TGTGCCAGCAAGCATACGATTGGGGGCAGGGTCAGGTCCTACGAGCAGTACTTC	CASKHTIGGRVRSYEQYF
few	13	TRBV3-1	TRBJ1-3	-	TGTGCCAGCAGCCAGTATGGAGGAAACACCATATATTTT	CASSQYGGNTIYF
many	12	TRBV7-8	TRBJ2-2	-	TGTGCCAGCGCAGGTGGGACCGGGGAGCTGTTTTTT	CASAGGTGELFF
-	17	TRBV7-6	TRBJ2-1	TRBD2	TGTGCCAGCAGCGCCCTACTAGCGGGAGGGAGGCTCTATGAGCAGTTCTTC	CASSALLAGGRLYEQFF
many	17	TRBV10-3	TRBJ2-5	-	TGTGCCATCAGTGACCGACTAGAAGCGCAAAGGGGAGAGACCCAGTACTTC	CAISDRLEAQRGETQYF
many	14	TRBV4-1	TRBJ1-2	TRBD1	TGCGCCAGCAGCCTCAGACAGGGCAACTATGGCTACACCTTC	CASSLRQGNYGYTF
-	16	TRBV2	TRBJ1-6	-	TGTGCCAGCAGTGAAAGCGGCGACGGATATAATTCACCCCTCCACTTT	CASSESGDGYNSPLHF
-	13	TRBV5-1	TRBJ1-5	TRBD1	TGCGCCAGCAGCAAGGACAGGGGAAGGCCCCAGCATTTT	CASSKDRGRPQHF
many	15	TRBV29-1	TRBJ2-7	TRBD1	TGCAGCGTTGTGCCTCCGGGACAGAGCTCCTACGAGCAGTACTTC	CSVVPPGQSSYEQYF
many	16	TRBV12-3/TRBV12-4	TRBJ2-7	TRBD2	TGTGCCAGCAGTTCCCCGGGACTAGCGAGGACCTACGAGCAGTACTTC	CASSSPGLARTYEQYF
-	10	TRBV29-1	TRBJ2-5	-	TGCAGCTACCCGCTTGGGACCCAGTACTTC	CSYPLGTQYF
-	14	TRBV12-3/TRBV12-4	TRBJ1-2	-	TGTGCCAGCACCCCTGGCGCGACATTGGATGGCTACACCTTC	CASTPGATLDGYTF
-	15	TRBV7-4	TRBJ2-7	TRBD2	TGTGCCAGCAGCGTTACCGGGACTAGCGATTTCGAGCAGTACTTC	CASSVTGTSDFEQYF
-	16	TRBV14	TRBJ2-7	TRBD2	TGTGCCAGCAGCCTACTACCGGGACTAGCGGGATCCGAGCAGTACTTC	CASSLLPGLAGSEQYF
many	16	TRBV4-1	TRBJ2-2	TRBD2	TGCGCCAGCAGCGGTCGGCCGCGGGGGAGGACCGGGGAGCTGTTTTTT	CASSGRPRGRTGELFF
-	17	TRBV25-1	TRBJ2-7	TRBD2	TGTGCCAGCAGCCCCCAAGGAAGAGCGGGAACCGGCTACGAGCAGTACTTC	CASSPQGRAGTGYEQYF
many	15	TRBV7-6	TRBJ2-1	-	TGTGCCAGCAGCCCAAGCTCGGGGAGCTACAATGAGCAGTTCTTC	CASSPSSGSYNEQFF
-	14	TRBV7-3	TRBJ2-1	-	TGTGCCAGCAGCTTAAGTTTGAGTGGCGGTGAGCAGTTCTTC	CASSLSLSGGEQFF
-	18	TRBV2	TRBJ2-5	TRBD1	TGTGCCAGCAGTGGAGACAACGGGACAGGGGGGAGACGGGAGACCCAGTACTTC	CASSGDNGTGGRRETQYF
-	17	TRBV10-3	TRBJ2-3	-	TGTGCCAGCAGTTACTCGCGACTAGTTGTCAGCACAGATACGCAGTATTTT	CASSYSRLVVSTDTQYF